This T cell receptor beta chain stems from a study of CD8 T cells in Susac syndrome. Per germline, CDR1 MNHEY and CDR2 SVGAGI. With 0 bases removed from V and 7 bases from J, the gap between germline ends came to 16 bases. The CDR3 runs 17 residues. The RNA, about 0.45 to 1 ug, was put through reverse transcription using random hexamers. It was immunoSEQ multiplex PCR that amplified TCR beta CDR3 across 54 Vbeta and 13 Jbeta. TCRdb reprocessed the immunoSEQ multiplex PCR reads with MiXCR, giving one entry per CDR3 protein. The data hold some 190,000 distinct CDR3 sequences, with 85% to 95% observed a single time. Peripheral blood CD8+ and CD4+ T cells were profiled by TCR beta sequencing. As controls, healthy donors matched for age and sex were used. Negative magnetic isolation gave CD8+ and CD4+ cells; FACS enriched CD8+ TEMRA.

This TCR came from a human donor in good health. Sequencing used CD4+ T cells from PBMCs. The V call is TRBV6-5, the J call TRBJ2-6, with D perhaps given as TRBD1 or TRBD2 (5 bases each). CDR3 nucleotides: TGTGCCAGCAGTTACTCGAGAGGGGCCCAGTTCGCCAACGTCCTGACTTTC. Protein product: CASSYSRGAQFANVLTF.